This T cell receptor (beta chain) was identified during a study of T cells in Graves' hyperthyroidism and ophthalmopathy. Turning to this clonotype: Its specificity is not known.

Study findings and constraints: Clonotypes that were expanded in thyroid above 0.001 mostly appeared in blood too.

Used for diagnoses were clinical symptoms, serum thyroxine and TRAb, thyroid ultrasound and orbital computed tomography. Fresh peripheral blood, roughly 10 ml, was the source of the PBMCs. This CDR3 spans 16 amino acids. Germline assignment: CDR1 MNHNY and CDR2 SVGAGI (reference sequence). Trimming removed 2 bases from V and 11 bases from J, with 22 bases in between. Using RNA transcripts as the source, TCR beta CDR3 regions were amplified. HTBI primers were the set used in a first-round RT-PCR of the TCR CDR3. TCRdb used MiXCR to reprocess the multiplex PCR reads, holding one entry per CDR3 protein. The repertoire includes around 56,000 distinct CDR3 sequences, approximately 50% of them detected once, and about 3.3% sits in the top ten.

The TCR was taken from an older woman with Graves' ophthalmopathy. V and J are TRBV6-6 and TRBJ1-5, with TRBD1 as a possible D gene (6 bases). The source material was blood. The CDR3 protein is CASSYVYGGGAETQHF. The DNA of the CDR3 is TGTGCCAGCAGTTACGTGTATGGCGGGGGCGCGGAGACCCAGCATTTT.